This T cell receptor beta chain was found in a study of T cells in Graves' hyperthyroidism and ophthalmopathy. Stable Graves' hyperthyroidism denoted no ophthalmopathy progression over 18 months. Cells are PBMCs isolated from about 10 ml of fresh blood. Germline V CDR1 and CDR2: SGHDT, YYEEEE. CDR3 length: 13 residues. Trimming pared 4 bases from V and 1 base from J, leaving 8 bases between. Researchers amplified the TCR beta CDR3 regions from RNA transcripts. The HTBI primer set drove a first-round RT-PCR of the TCR CDR3. A single record per CDR3 protein comes from TCRdb applying MiXCR to the multiplex PCR reads. The data show about 290,000 distinct CDR3 sequences, 16% seen once.

The TCR originated in a young man with Graves' hyperthyroidism. V gene TRBV5-6 combines with J gene TRBJ1-1; D is unresolved. Sequenced input: blood. The CDR3 spells CASSALQNTEAFF. The DNA of the CDR3 is TGTGCCAGCAGCGCCCTCCAGAACACTGAAGCTTTCTTT.